This T cell receptor (beta chain) was retrieved from a study of T cells in Graves' hyperthyroidism and ophthalmopathy. Amplified TCR beta CDR3 regions came from RNA transcripts. First-round RT-PCR targeting the TCR CDR3 was performed with the HTBI primer set. TCRdb used MiXCR to reprocess the multiplex PCR reads, holding one entry per CDR3 protein. The sample has around 290,000 distinct CDR3 sequences, roughly 15% seen once. This clonotype has ten or more counts. CDR1 is ENHRY and CDR2 is SYGVKD in the germline V gene. The CDR3 contains 14 residues. Trimming left V 7 bases short and J 4 bases short, with 14 bases between.

The chain uses TRBV10-3 and TRBJ1-5, with D perhaps matching TRBD1 (5 bases). What was sequenced was blood. The TCR was taken from a woman aged 40 to 50 with Graves' hyperthyroidism. The CDR3 DNA sequence: TGTGCCATCACCGACGGGGCGCCTAATCAGCCCCAGCATTTT. The encoded protein is CAITDGAPNQPQHF.